Detailed here is one T cell receptor beta chain. The target antigen is unknown. Generated by immunoSEQ multiplex PCR, the TCRdb table keeps only in-frame clones and is missing some. Among over 15,000 clones listed, around 74% were seen once. This record comes from a study of OX40 agonist ivuxolimab in advanced cancers. Study details: The dose of intravenous ivuxolimab that patients received every 2 weeks ranged from 0.01 to 10 mg/kg. It was permissible to have had prior anti-PD-1, anti-PD-L1 or anti-CTLA-4 therapy, and over 35% had some. Study results and caveats: Clonal expansion from baseline to week 6 occurred in both CD4+ and CD8+ T cells.

The germline gives CDR1 LNHDA, CDR2 SQIVND (reference sequence). V lost 10 bases and J lost 7, with 14 bases in between. The CDR3 spans 11 residues. This sequence was found in an adult with an advanced solid tumor such as melanoma, head and neck, liver or kidney cancer. The chain employs TRBV19 and TRBJ2-7; perhaps D is TRBD1 or TRBD2 (6 bases each). The sequenced sample was CD4+ or CD8+ T cells sorted from blood, obtained in a trial of the OX40 agonist ivuxolimab. The CDR3 bases are TGTGCCACCTCAGGAGGGGGGGAGCAGTACTTC. As protein: CATSGGGEQYF. Complete variable domain (other parts from reference TRBV19 and TRBJ2-7): DGGITQSPKYLFRKEGQNVTLSCEQNLNHDAMYWYRQDPGQGLRLIYYSQIVNDFQKGDIAEGYSVSREKKESFPLTVTSAQKNPTAFYLCATSGGGEQYFGPGTRLTVT.